What follows are 19 T cell receptor beta chains derived from one specimen sequenced in a study of shared clonotypes between healthy human individuals. Libraries were prepared by immunoSEQ multiplex PCR; TCRdb keeps only in-frame clonotypes and omits some of them. The data hold millions of clones, with 95% observed a single time. The sequencing sample was made of naive CD4+ T cells sorted from blood. Sample subset: CD45RA+ positively selected. Every receptor here comes from a man younger than 35 in good health.

This sequence joins TRBV7-9 and TRBJ1-5; a weak D match, TRBD1 (6 bases). The CDR3 runs to 17 residues. Trimming stripped 1 base from V and 7 bases from J, with 20 bases between. Per germline, CDR1 SEHNR and CDR2 FQNEAQ (reference sequence). CDR3 loop: CASSLVPFTGTGQPQHF. CDR3 in DNA: TGTGCCAGCAGCTTAGTCCCCTTTACAGGGACGGGACAGCCCCAGCATTTT.

As for this clone: Different DNA sequences within this sample yield the same CDR3. The chain couples TRBV28 to TRBJ1-2, with a weak D call TRBD1 (6 bases). The V and J ends lost 3 bases and 2 bases respectively, with 10 bases between them. Germline lookup yields CDR1 MDHEN and CDR2 SYDVKM. CDR3 length equals 14 residues. The CDR3 sequence: CASSFRGANYGYTF. The CDR3 nucleotides read TGTGCCAGCAGTTTCAGGGGCGCCAACTATGGCTACACCTTC.

The chain employs TRBV5-6 and TRBJ1-5; D remains ambiguous. CDR3 size: 14 residues. Trimming removed 3 bases at V and 2 bases at J, with 9 bases between. Per germline, CDR1 SGHDT and CDR2 YYEEEE. The chain's CDR3 is CASSSLSGNQPQHF. The CDR3 coding sequence is TGTGCCAGCAGCTCCCTAAGTGGCAATCAGCCCCAGCATTTT.

This sequence joins TRBV25-1 and TRBJ2-3; no reliable D call. CDR1 and CDR2 from the germline V gene are MGHDK and SYGVNS. The CDR3 runs to 14 residues. The V gene lost 4 bases and the J gene lost 1 base, with 9 bases spanning the gap. The CDR3 sequence is CASSGRGGTDTQYF. The DNA for the CDR3 is TGTGCCAGCAGTGGACGTGGGGGCACAGATACGCAGTATTTT.

The gene calls are TRBV10-3 and TRBJ2-7, with 8 bases aligning to TRBD1. The CDR3 sequence is 16 residues long. Germline CDR1 is ENHRY and CDR2 is SYGVKD. Unmatched junction bases numbered 13, after V lost 2 bases and J lost 7 bases. As DNA, the CDR3 is TGTGCCATCAGTGAGGAAGGTTGGAGACAGGGGATTGAGCAGTACTTC. This sequence encodes CAISEEGWRQGIEQYF.

This chain uses TRBV7-2 with TRBJ1-2; D is unclear. Trimming removed 2 bases from V and 10 bases from J, with 17 bases in between. Germline lookup yields CDR1 SGHTA and CDR2 FQGNSA. This CDR3 has 14 residues. As DNA, the CDR3 is TGTGCCAGCAGCTTAAGGTCACCCGGTGGATTCTACACCTTC. Protein sequence: CASSLRSPGGFYTF.

The rearrangement joins TRBV2 to TRBJ2-7; D may be TRBD1 (5 bases). The CDR3 contains 14 residues. V gave up 1 base and J gave up 3 bases, with 10 bases separating them. Per the germline V gene, CDR1 is SNHLY and CDR2 is FYNNEI. CDR3 in DNA: TGTGCCAGCAGTGAAGGAAGGGGCTACTACGAGCAGTACTTC. It translates to CASSEGRGYYEQYF.

The chain joins TRBV9 to TRBJ2-7; D is undetermined. Germline loops: CDR1 SGDLS, CDR2 YYNGEE. This CDR3 has 14 amino acids. V lost 0 bases and J 0 bases, leaving 7 bases between the germline ends. The CDR3, as DNA: TGTGCCAGCAGCGTAGACTTCGGCTCCTACGAGCAGTACTTC. Translating it yields CASSVDFGSYEQYF.

The J gene is TRBJ2-7, the V gene TRBV2; D not certain. The CDR3 contains 15 residues. The germline V and J ends were trimmed by 5 bases and 4 bases, with 18 bases remaining between them. Germline V gene lookup returns CDR1 SNHLY and CDR2 FYNNEI. The CDR3 DNA reads as TGTGCCAGCAGTTCTACTGGGGTCGTGCGGTACGAGCAGTACTTC. Protein product: CASSSTGVVRYEQYF.

The CDR3 bases are TGTGCCAGCAGCGAGACAGGGGATCAATACAATGAGCAGTTCTTC. Translating gives CASSETGDQYNEQFF. The rearrangement joins TRBV9 to TRBJ2-1, with 8 bases aligning to TRBD1. CDR3 length equals 15 residues. With 3 bases clipped from V and 4 bases from J, the junction kept 6 bases outside the gene matches. Germline CDR1 and CDR2: SGDLS and YYNGEE.

V and J are TRBV7-3 and TRBJ2-3; D gene uncertain. Germline lookup yields CDR1 SGHTA and CDR2 FQGTGA. Trimming left V 2 bases short and J 2 bases short, with 11 bases between. This CDR3 is 15 amino acids long. CDR3 bases: TGTGCCAGCAGCTTAGGTTTCGGAAACACAGATACGCAGTATTTT. This encodes CASSLGFGNTDTQYF.

The CDR3 is CSVDREAGGRSTEAFF. The CDR3 DNA sequence: TGCAGCGTTGATAGGGAGGCCGGGGGGCGTAGCACTGAAGCTTTCTTT. The V call is TRBV29-1, the J call TRBJ1-1; TRBD1 might be the D (6 bases). This CDR3 has 16 residues. Germline CDR1 SQVTM, CDR2 ANQGSEA. V lost 3 bases and J lost 4, with 21 bases in between.

This chain uses TRBV28 with TRBJ2-5; TRBD2 might be the D (6 bases). The CDR3 extends over 14 amino acids. Trimming pared 6 bases from V and 7 bases from J, leaving 18 bases between. Germline CDR1 and CDR2: MDHEN and SYDVKM. CDR3 loop: CASRLQEGKGTQYF. CDR3 DNA sequence: TGTGCCAGCAGATTACAGGAGGGTAAAGGGACCCAGTACTTC.

The V and J genes are TRBV7-3 and TRBJ2-7; TRBD1 matches at 9 bases. This CDR3 has 13 amino acids. V was clipped by 5 bases and J by 6 bases; unmatched bases: 5. Germline V gives CDR1 SGHTA, CDR2 FQGTGA. The CDR3 reads CASSVGTGTEQYF. The CDR3 DNA follows: TGTGCCAGCAGCGTAGGGACAGGGACCGAGCAGTACTTC.

The V call is TRBV7-9, the J call TRBJ2-3, with TRBD2 as a possible D gene (6 bases). V dropped 5 bases and J dropped 2 bases, with 14 bases sitting between them. Germline assignment: CDR1 SEHNR and CDR2 FQNEAQ (reference sequence). The CDR3 loop spans 15 amino acids. DNA for the CDR3: TGTGCCAGCAGCCGAATTAGCGGTTACACAGATACGCAGTATTTT. Translated, it gives CASSRISGYTDTQYF.

The chain combines TRBV6-6 with TRBJ2-5; TRBD2 matches 11 bases. Trimming cost V 5 bases and J 4 bases; bases outside gene matches: 9. The V gene's germline CDR1 is MNHNY and CDR2 SVGAGI (reference sequence). The CDR3 contains 16 residues. DNA for the CDR3: TGTGCCAGCAGTGCCACTAGCGGGAGAGTGGGAGAGACCCAGTACTTC. Translation gives CASSATSGRVGETQYF.

The chain links TRBV5-4 to TRBJ1-1; 8 nucleotides align to TRBD1. Germline CDR1 reads SGHNT; CDR2 reads YYREEE (reference sequence). The CDR3 runs 15 residues. After removal of 3 bases from V and 0 bases from J, the junction contained 4 bases not matched to a gene. The CDR3 sequence is CASSSRTGMNTEAFF. The CDR3 nucleotides are TGTGCCAGCAGCTCACGGACAGGGATGAACACTGAAGCTTTCTTT.

J is TRBJ2-6 and V is TRBV30; D is perhaps TRBD2 (5 bases). Germline CDR1 is GTSNPN and CDR2 is SVGIG (reference sequence). The CDR3 length is 14 residues. V lost 3 bases and J 0 bases, leaving 6 bases between the germline ends. DNA of the CDR3: TGTGCCTGGAGAACTAGCTCTGGGGCCAACGTCCTGACTTTC. It yields the protein CAWRTSSGANVLTF.

The rearrangement uses TRBV6-6 and TRBJ1-5, with 8 bases that match TRBD1. The CDR3 has 13 residues. Trimming removed 6 bases from V and 5 bases from J; junction bases left unmatched: 3. CDR1 is MNHNY, CDR2 SVGAGI, per germline (reference sequence). The CDR3 DNA is TGTGCCAGCAGCCCGGACAGGGATCAGCCCCAGCATTTT. As protein: CASSPDRDQPQHF.